The 12 T cell receptor beta chains listed next were all sequenced from one sample in a study of CD8 T cells in Susac syndrome. Random hexamers were used to reverse transcribe an amount of roughly 0.5 to 1 ug RNA. One entry per CDR3 protein results from TCRdb running MiXCR on the immunoSEQ multiplex PCR reads. The profile shows approximately 200,000 distinct CDR3 sequences, roughly 90% of them singletons. Sequencing was done on a sample of CD8+ T cells from PBMCs. These receptors all stem from a human donor with multiple sclerosis.

The chain combines TRBV29-1 with TRBJ1-2; no clear D gene. The CDR3 contains 12 residues. Germline V gene lookup returns CDR1 SQVTM and CDR2 ANQGSEA. V dropped 1 base and J dropped 4 bases, with 7 bases sitting between them. The CDR3 is CSVEGHSYGYTF. Written as DNA, the CDR3 is TGCAGCGTTGAAGGACATAGCTATGGCTACACCTTC.

The chain joins TRBV3-1 to TRBJ1-2, with D uncertain. The V end was cut by 0 bases, the J end by 8 bases, with 13 bases between. The CDR3 runs to 14 residues. The germline V gene encodes CDR1 LGHDT and CDR2 YNNKEL (reference sequence). CDR3 DNA sequence: TGTGCCAGCAGCCAAGACCCAGGTGTCGGCGGCTACACCTTC. Translating gives CASSQDPGVGGYTF. Filled out from reference TRBV3-1 and TRBJ1-2, the complete variable domain reads DTAVSQTPKYLVTQMGNDKSIKCEQNLGHDTMYWYKQDSKKFLKIMFSYNNKELIINETVPNRFSPKSPDKAHLNLHINSLELGDSAVYFCASSQDPGVGGYTFGSGTRLTVV.

The chain couples TRBV13 to TRBJ2-5, with D possibly TRBD2 on 5 matching bases. The V end lost 3 bases, the J end lost 0 bases, and 5 bases lay between the germline ends. Germline values: CDR1 PRHDT, CDR2 FYEKMQ (reference sequence). This CDR3 contains 13 residues. The CDR3 reads CASSFGDQETQYF. For the CDR3, the DNA is TGTGCCAGCAGCTTCGGGGACCAAGAGACCCAGTACTTC.

This clonotype came up once. This chain joins TRBV19 and TRBJ1-1; D remains ambiguous. There are 14 residues in the CDR3. The germline CDR1 and CDR2 sequences are LNHDA and SQIVND (reference sequence). V was clipped by 1 base and J by 5 bases, with 11 bases between them. DNA of the CDR3: TGTGCCAGTAGTATAGTACTGGATGGGACTGAAGCTTTCTTT. It encodes CASSIVLDGTEAFF.

The chain combines TRBV25-1 with TRBJ2-5; D may be TRBD1 or TRBD2 (5 bases each). The germline CDR1 and CDR2 sequences are MGHDK and SYGVNS. The CDR3 consists of 15 residues. Trimming removed 2 bases from V and 3 bases from J, with 13 bases in between. The CDR3 sequence is CASSEDEGLEETQYF. CDR3 sequence (DNA): TGTGCCAGCAGTGAAGATGAGGGGCTCGAAGAGACCCAGTACTTC.

The table lists this clonotype with a count of one. This chain uses TRBV14 with TRBJ2-5, with a weak D call TRBD2 (5 bases). The V gene's germline CDR1 is SGHDN and CDR2 FVKESK. CDR3 length: 17 amino acids. V dropped 1 base and J dropped 4 bases, with 19 bases sitting between them. In nucleotides, the CDR3 is TGTGCCAGCAGCCAAGCCTTAACGGAGGAAGCGCGAGAGACCCAGTACTTC. Amino acid sequence: CASSQALTEEARETQYF.

CDR3 in DNA: TGTGCCAGCAGCTTAACAGGGGAACGAGAGACCCAGTACTTC. It encodes CASSLTGERETQYF. The chain recombines TRBV13 with TRBJ2-5; 7 nucleotides align to TRBD1. The trim removed 2 bases at V and 4 bases at J, leaving 4 bases unmatched. The germline V gene has CDR1 PRHDT and CDR2 FYEKMQ (reference sequence). This CDR3 is built from 14 residues.

The V gene is TRBV13, the J gene TRBJ2-7; no firm D call. Germline lookup yields CDR1 PRHDT and CDR2 FYEKMQ (reference sequence). The CDR3 has 14 residues. V shed 3 bases and J shed 0 bases, with 9 bases lying between them. CDR3 region: CASSFSRDSYEQYF. The CDR3 bases are TGTGCCAGCAGCTTCAGTAGGGACTCCTACGAGCAGTACTTC. Filled out from reference TRBV13 and TRBJ2-7, the complete variable domain reads AAGVIQSPRHLIKEKRETATLKCYPIPRHDTVYWYQQGPGQDPQFLISFYEKMQSDKGSIPDRFSAQQFSDYHSELNMSSLELGDSALYFCASSFSRDSYEQYFGPGTRLTVT.

The chain uses TRBV13 and TRBJ2-2, with D perhaps matching TRBD1 (5 bases). V lost 2 bases to trimming and J lost 5 bases, with 9 bases between them. The CDR3 runs to 14 residues. CDR1 PRHDT and CDR2 FYEKMQ come from the germline V gene (reference sequence). The CDR3 nucleotides read TGTGCCAGCAGCTTATACAGGCGGACCGGGGAGCTGTTTTTT. Its translation: CASSLYRRTGELFF.

Only one count was recorded for this clonotype. The CDR3 region is CASSGVRGFGETQYF. The CDR3 coding sequence is TGTGCCAGCAGTGGGGTTCGGGGATTCGGAGAGACCCAGTACTTC. V is TRBV6-1 and J is TRBJ2-5, with a weak D call TRBD2 (5 bases). Trimming pared 4 bases from V and 4 bases from J, leaving 16 bases between. CDR1 MNHNS and CDR2 SASEGT come from the germline V gene. The CDR3 spans 15 residues.

The chain couples TRBV7-9 to TRBJ2-5, with TRBD2 as a possible D gene (6 bases). The CDR3 extends over 17 amino acids. Germline CDR1 is SEHNR and CDR2 is FQNEAQ (reference sequence). V shed 1 base and J shed 2 bases, with 17 bases lying between them. The CDR3: CASSLDPGGLSQETQYF. CDR3 nucleotide sequence: TGTGCCAGCAGCTTAGACCCCGGGGGACTCTCTCAAGAGACCCAGTACTTC.

The gene calls are TRBV14 and TRBJ1-2; D is unclear. The length of the CDR3 is 14 residues. V was trimmed by 4 bases and J by 5 bases, leaving 14 bases between them. Germline V gives CDR1 SGHDN, CDR2 FVKESK. The CDR3 is CASSPWTDTYGYTF. The CDR3 DNA reads as TGTGCCAGCAGCCCCTGGACGGATACTTATGGCTACACCTTC. Full variable domain (outside the CDR3, taken from reference TRBV14 and TRBJ1-2): EAGVTQFPSHSVIEKGQTVTLRCDPISGHDNLYWYRRVMGKEIKFLLHFVKESKQDESGMPNNRFLAERTGGTYSTLKVQPAELEDSGVYFCASSPWTDTYGYTFGSGTRLTVV.